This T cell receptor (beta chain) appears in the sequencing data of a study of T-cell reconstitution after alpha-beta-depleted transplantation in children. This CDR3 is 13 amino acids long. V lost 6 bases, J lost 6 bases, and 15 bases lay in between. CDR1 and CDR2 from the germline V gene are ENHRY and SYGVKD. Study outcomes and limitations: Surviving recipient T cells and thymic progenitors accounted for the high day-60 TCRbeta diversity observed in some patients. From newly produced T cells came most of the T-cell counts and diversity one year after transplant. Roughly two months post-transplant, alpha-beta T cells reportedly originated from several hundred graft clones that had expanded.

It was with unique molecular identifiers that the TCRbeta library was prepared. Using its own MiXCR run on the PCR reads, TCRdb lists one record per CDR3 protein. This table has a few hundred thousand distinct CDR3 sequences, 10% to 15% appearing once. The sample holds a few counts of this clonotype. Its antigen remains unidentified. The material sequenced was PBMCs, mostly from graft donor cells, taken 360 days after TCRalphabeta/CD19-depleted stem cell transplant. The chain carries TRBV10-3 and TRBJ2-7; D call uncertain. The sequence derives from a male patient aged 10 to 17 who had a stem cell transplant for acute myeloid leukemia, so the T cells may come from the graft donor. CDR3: CAISNPGVPEQYF. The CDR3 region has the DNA TGTGCCATCAGCAATCCCGGAGTCCCCGAGCAGTACTTC.